One and the same sample provided the 26 T cell receptor beta chains below, sequenced in a study of blood T cells in healthy people across ages. A J-beta primer mix and a sample-barcoded 5' primer were used in a second PCR of roughly 7 to 12 cycles. TCRdb re-called the 5' RACE reads through MiXCR, storing one row per CDR3 protein. The data hold 750,000 or so distinct CDR3 sequences, with about 25% observed a single time. The same specimen was also included in a second study, on T cells of mothers and their children.

The material sequenced was blood. These TCRs come from a boy under 18 in good health.

The J gene is TRBJ1-1, the V gene TRBV12-3 or TRBV12-4; maybe TRBD1 (5 bases). The CDR3 length is 15 residues. Trimming removed 0 bases from V and 1 base from J, with 9 bases in between. The CDR3 nucleotides are TGTGCCAGCAGTTTAGCGGGGGAGAGGAACACTGAAGCTTTCTTT. As protein: CASSLAGERNTEAFF.

In its sample, this clonotype was seen a few times. The chain joins TRBV20-1 to TRBJ2-7; D possibly matches TRBD1 or TRBD2 (6 bases each). Germline V gene data show CDR1 as DFQATT and CDR2 as SNEGSKA (reference sequence). This CDR3 comprises 17 residues. Between the trimmed V and J ends, which lost 0 bases and 7 bases, there was a span of 25 bases. CDR3 bases: TGCAGTGCTAGAGATAGTAGACTTCGGGGGCCCTTGGGGGAGCAGTACTTC. It is translated as CSARDSRLRGPLGEQYF.

The rearrangement uses TRBV7-9 and TRBJ2-5; TRBD2 might be the D (6 bases). This CDR3 region has 13 residues. Germline-derived CDR1 and CDR2 are SEHNR and FQNEAQ (reference sequence). Trimming took off 2 bases at V and 4 bases at J, with 8 bases between the two ends. The CDR3 nucleotides read TGTGCCAGCAGCTTATTACTAGCAGAGACCCAGTACTTC. Translating gives CASSLLLAETQYF.

This chain links TRBV29-1 with TRBJ1-1; D unresolved. This CDR3 contains 13 residues. Germline loops: CDR1 SQVTM, CDR2 ANQGSEA. V gave up 5 bases and J gave up 0 bases, with 10 bases separating them. CDR3 coding DNA: TGCAGCGTTATATTCAGCATGAACACTGAAGCTTTCTTT. It yields the protein CSVIFSMNTEAFF.

In this sample, this clonotype turned up a few times. This chain uses TRBV13 with TRBJ1-6; TRBD1 matches at 8 bases. V lost 2 bases, J lost 10 bases, and 10 bases stayed unmatched. The CDR3 totals 16 residues. CDR1 PRHDT and CDR2 FYEKMQ come from the germline V gene (reference sequence). DNA of the CDR3: TGTGCCAGCAGCTTAAACCCTCAGGGGGCTCTCTCACCCCTCCACTTT. Translated: CASSLNPQGALSPLHF.

The J gene is TRBJ2-4, the V gene TRBV7-2; no definite D call. Trimming removed 1 base at V and 0 bases at J, with 10 bases between. This CDR3 is 16 amino acids long. Germline values: CDR1 SGHTA, CDR2 FQGNSA. The CDR3 region has the DNA TGTGCCAGCAGCTTAGTCCCCTCTGGAGCCAAAAACATTCAGTACTTC. This encodes CASSLVPSGAKNIQYF. The whole variable domain, remainder taken from reference TRBV7-2 and TRBJ2-4, is GAGVSQSPSNKVTEKGKDVELRCDPISGHTALYWYRQSLGQGLEFLIYFQGNSAPDKSGLPSDRFSAERTGGSVSTLTIQRTQQEDSAVYLCASSLVPSGAKNIQYFGAGTRLSVL.

Only a few counts were recorded for this clonotype. This sequence joins TRBV28 and TRBJ2-7; 9 positions agree with TRBD2. This CDR3 spans 14 amino acids. CDR1 and CDR2 (germline): MDHEN, SYDVKM. V lost 2 bases to trimming and J lost 6 bases; unmatched junction nucleotides: 5. CDR3 sequence (DNA): TGTGCCAGCAGTTTAGCACTAGCGGGCGGCGAGCAGTACTTC. It encodes CASSLALAGGEQYF.

This clonotype was observed a handful of times. The chain has TRBV11-2 and TRBJ2-4; TRBD2 aligns across 8 bases. The ends lost 2 bases at V and 9 bases at J; junction bases unmatched: 6. This CDR3 has 14 residues. Germline V gene data show CDR1 as SGHAT and CDR2 as FQNNGV. The CDR3 nucleotides read TGTGCCAGCAGCTTATTGCGGGAGGAGGGCATTCAGTACTTC. Protein sequence: CASSLLREEGIQYF.

The sample holds a few counts of this clonotype. V is TRBV20-1 and J is TRBJ1-1; TRBD1 is a possible D gene (5 bases). The ends were cut back, 1 base at V and 6 bases at J, with 15 bases in the middle. CDR1 DFQATT and CDR2 SNEGSKA come from the germline V gene (reference sequence). The CDR3 consists of 14 residues. In DNA form, the CDR3 reads TGCAGTGCTAGAGTCCGGACCTTGGGGGCTGAAGCTTTCTTT. Encoded protein: CSARVRTLGAEAFF.

The chain is built from TRBV18 and TRBJ2-1; possibly TRBD1 or TRBD2 for D (5 bases each). The end of the DNA is better explained by TRBJ2-7, so the J call may be wrong. There are 14 residues in the CDR3. Looked up from germline, CDR1 is KGHSH and CDR2 is LQKENI. The CDR3 bases are TGTGCCAGCTCACCCTGGGACCAGGAAATGGAGCAGTACTTC. Protein: CASSPWDQEMEQYF.

In its sample, this clonotype was seen a few times. This rearrangement joins TRBV27 to TRBJ1-2; the match to TRBD1 covers 8 bases. CDR3 length: 16 residues. Unmatched junction bases numbered 13, after V lost 5 bases and J lost 5 bases. Germline V gene sequence: CDR1 MNHEY, CDR2 SMNVEV (reference sequence). This CDR3 is CASSESQGGLGYGYTF. CDR3 DNA: TGTGCCAGCAGTGAATCACAGGGGGGTCTAGGGTATGGCTACACCTTC.

This clonotype was detected a few times. V and J are TRBV4-3 and TRBJ2-2; D perhaps matches TRBD1 (5 bases). V lost 0 bases and J lost 6, with 11 bases in between. The CDR3 extends over 15 amino acids. CDR1 LGHNA and CDR2 YSLEER come from the germline V gene. The CDR3 nucleotides read TGCGCCAGCAGCCAAGATGAACAGGTGGCCGGGGAGCTGTTTTTT. Protein product: CASSQDEQVAGELFF.

This clonotype turned up a few times. V gene TRBV5-6 combines with J gene TRBJ1-4; D is unresolved. The germline CDR1 and CDR2 sequences are SGHDT and YYEEEE. V was pared by 4 bases and J by 8 bases, with 12 bases between. This CDR3 is 13 amino acids long. CDR3 loop: CASSLGLGEKLFF. The CDR3, as DNA: TGTGCCAGCAGCCTTGGACTTGGCGAAAAACTGTTTTTT.

This rearrangement joins TRBV6-2 or TRBV6-3 to TRBJ2-1, with D possibly matching TRBD1 (8 bases). The DNA end is a closer match to TRBJ2-5, so the J assignment may be wrong. The germline V gene has CDR1 MNHEY and CDR2 SVGEGT. The CDR3 is made up of 14 amino acids. The CDR3 spells CASSTTGGGETQYF. CDR3 sequence (DNA): TGTGCCAGCAGTACCACAGGGGGGGGTGAGACCCAGTACTTC.

This clonotype has a handful of counts. The CDR3 nucleotides read TGTGCCAGCAGCACGATAGTTGGGACGATGCGTCGGGGCACCATATATTTT. Protein: CASSTIVGTMRRGTIYF. This sequence joins TRBV11-2 and TRBJ1-3, with D perhaps matching TRBD1 (5 bases). This CDR3 region has 17 residues. Trimming removed 5 bases from V and 9 bases from J, with 26 bases in between. Germline CDR1 SGHAT, CDR2 FQNNGV.

The chain's CDR3 is CASSYGRTEAFF. CDR3 coding DNA: TGTGCCAGCAGTTACGGGAGGACTGAAGCTTTCTTT. The V call is TRBV6-2 or TRBV6-3, the J call TRBJ1-1; D remains ambiguous. Trimming pared 2 bases from V and 5 bases from J, leaving 6 bases between. The V gene's germline CDR1 is MNHEY and CDR2 SVGEGT. The CDR3 is made up of 12 amino acids.

In this sample, this clonotype turned up a few times. This sequence joins TRBV20-1 and TRBJ2-7, with D perhaps TRBD1 (6 bases). Trimming removed 0 bases from V and 7 bases from J, with 16 bases in between. Germline V gene sequence: CDR1 DFQATT, CDR2 SNEGSKA (reference sequence). CDR3 length equals 14 residues. The CDR3 is CSARDRGSPEEQYF. In nucleotides, the CDR3 is TGCAGTGCTAGAGACAGGGGATCGCCGGAGGAGCAGTACTTC.

V usage is TRBV28 and J usage is TRBJ1-1; 9 bases map to TRBD1. The germline V gene encodes CDR1 MDHEN and CDR2 SYDVKM. This CDR3 has 16 amino acids. Germline trimming cut 6 bases from V and 1 base from J; bases unmatched to any gene: 9. The CDR3 region has the DNA TGTGCCAGCAGCCCCACCGGACAGGGGTCGAACACTGAAGCTTTCTTT. This codes for CASSPTGQGSNTEAFF.

In its sample, this clonotype was seen a few times. The chain combines TRBV29-1 with TRBJ2-7; D possibly corresponds to TRBD1 (5 bases). The CDR3 totals 13 residues. Trimming shortened V by 6 bases and J by 1 base, and 13 bases separated the two germline ends. The germline gives CDR1 SQVTM, CDR2 ANQGSEA. The CDR3 loop reads CSVARTGSYEQYF. The CDR3 DNA sequence: TGCAGCGTCGCGAGAACAGGTTCCTACGAGCAGTACTTC.

This sequence joins TRBV20-1 and TRBJ2-7, with 9 bases identical to TRBD1. Looked up from germline, CDR1 is DFQATT and CDR2 is SNEGSKA (reference sequence). With V trimmed by 6 bases and J by 4 bases, 7 bases remained unmatched. The CDR3 loop spans 13 amino acids. The CDR3 sequence: CSAHRGPRYEQYF. The DNA for the CDR3 is TGCAGTGCCCACAGGGGGCCAAGGTACGAGCAGTACTTC.

In its sample, this clonotype was seen a few times. The rearrangement uses TRBV20-1 and TRBJ2-7, with 8 bases that match TRBD2. CDR1 DFQATT and CDR2 SNEGSKA come from the germline V gene (reference sequence). V trimming: 3 bases; J trimming: 0 bases; junction bases outside the gene matches: 10. The CDR3 loop spans 16 amino acids. The DNA of the CDR3 is TGCAGTGCTAGCGAACTAGCGGCTTCGTCCTCCTACGAGCAGTACTTC. Protein product: CSASELAASSSYEQYF.

This clonotype was observed a few times. The rearrangement links TRBV3-1 to TRBJ1-1; D gene ambiguous. Trimming removed 4 bases from V and 2 bases from J, with 11 bases in between. The CDR3 has 14 amino acids. The germline CDR1 and CDR2 sequences are LGHDT and YNNKEL (reference sequence). CDR3: CASSPYTANTEAFF. The CDR3 DNA reads TGTGCCAGCAGCCCCTATACGGCAAACACTGAAGCTTTCTTT. Filled out from reference TRBV3-1 and TRBJ1-1, the complete variable domain reads DTAVSQTPKYLVTQMGNDKSIKCEQNLGHDTMYWYKQDSKKFLKIMFSYNNKELIINETVPNRFSPKSPDKAHLNLHINSLELGDSAVYFCASSPYTANTEAFFGQGTRLTVV.

In its sample, this clonotype was seen a few times. This chain connects TRBV6-6 to TRBJ2-6; tentatively, D is TRBD1 (6 bases). The V and J ends lost 6 bases and 2 bases respectively, with 11 bases between them. The CDR3 has 15 amino acids. Looked up from germline, CDR1 is MNHNY and CDR2 is SVGAGI (reference sequence). CDR3 bases: TGTGCCAGCAGGGGGGCCCAGGCTGGGGCCAACGTCCTGACTTTC. Translating gives CASRGAQAGANVLTF.

The genes are TRBV3-1 and TRBJ1-4; no clear D gene. Trimming shortened V by 0 bases and J by 8 bases, and 13 bases separated the two germline ends. The length of the CDR3 is 15 residues. Germline CDR1 is LGHDT and CDR2 is YNNKEL (reference sequence). CDR3 nucleotides: TGTGCCAGCAGCCAAGATTATGGCAGCTCCGAAAAACTGTTTTTT. This codes for CASSQDYGSSEKLFF.

This clonotype was picked up one time. The chain joins TRBV3-1 to TRBJ1-2; D is unresolved. The CDR3 is 16 amino acids. Germline V gives CDR1 LGHDT, CDR2 YNNKEL (reference sequence). V was pared by 2 bases and J by 6 bases, with 19 bases between. The CDR3 DNA reads TGTGCCAGCAGCCAATCCACCCGGACCCCTCGGGATGGCTACACCTTC. Translated: CASSQSTRTPRDGYTF.

Comments on this clonotype: The junction shows a germline mismatch at one end, possibly a read error. The chain has TRBV4-2 and TRBJ1-1; 9 nucleotides match TRBD1. This CDR3 has 14 residues. The germline V gene has CDR1 LGHNA and CDR2 YNFKEQ. In DNA form, the CDR3 reads TGTGCCAGCAGCCAGGGACAGGGTTCTCCCGAAGCTTCCTTT. Translating gives CASSQGQGSPEASF.